This TCR beta chain emerged from a study of low-dose radiotherapy and immunotherapy resistance in tumors. The time point: before trial treatment. After removal of 6 bases from V and 4 bases from J, the junction contained 6 bases not matched to a gene. Per germline, CDR1 DFQATT and CDR2 SNEGSKA (reference sequence). The CDR3 consists of 14 residues. First-strand cDNA relied on TRAV- and TRBV-specific primers spanning alpha and beta chains. TCR amplification ran about 20 PCR cycles using constant-region and V-primer adapter primers. TCRdb called the reads again in MiXCR, with one record for every CDR3 protein. The sample lists about 60,000 distinct CDR3 sequences; under 30% were seen once.

The sample in question was PBMCs, obtained before treatment. This chain connects TRBV20-1 to TRBJ2-7; TRBD2 matches at 13 bases. This TCR derives from a male donor with prostate cancer. CDR3 coding DNA: TGCAGTGCCGCCACTAGCGGGAGGGTGTACGAGCAGTACTTC. Encoded protein: CSAATSGRVYEQYF.